The TCR beta chain under discussion was sequenced for a study of shared clonotypes between healthy human individuals (dated by TCRdb to the early 2020s). In the study overall: Two women and a few men aged 18 to 49 years were included in the cohort. For each donor, CD4 naive and CD4 memory were each given three plates, CD8 naive was given two plates, and CD8 memory was given one plate. The study deeply sequenced blood TCR repertoires of several healthy adults to estimate repertoire size and the extent of clonotype sharing between individuals. Per donor, leukapheresis produced somewhere between about 0.8 and 9.5 billion PBMCs. Different laboratories and diverse techniques were used to prepare libraries and sequence TCR repertoires, to increase sequencing depth and limit assay-specific biases. Study-wide conclusions, independent of this receptor: Only blood was sampled, and tissue TCR repertoires likely differ from those in blood. Naive subsets generally had larger estimated clonotype richness than memory subsets did. Because the study included only a small number of donors, the genetic and exposure-history diversity represented was limited. Rarefaction of sorted-subset datasets indicated incomplete sequencing despite the large sequencing depth. Sharing across a few donors was observed for 5% to 6.5% of naive CD4, 3% to 4% of naive CD8, over 2% of memory CD4, and about 0.38% of memory CD8 clonotypes. Pairwise subsampling indicated that sequencing depth was expected to affect the degree of clonotype sharing among donors. Higher generation probabilities were observed for clonotypes shared by all four sorted-subset donors than for non-shared clonotypes.

TCR CDR3 regions were amplified from genomic DNA by multiplex PCR using the deep immunoSEQ assay. Genomic DNA extracted from each cell subset was distributed evenly over all wells of several immunoSEQ 96-well plates, and each plate served as one replicate. For sorted subsets, each replicate PCR was loaded with 200 ng genomic DNA, equivalent to 25,000 to 35,000 T cell genomes. The purified libraries were quantified using a Qubit 3.0 fluorometer, sized with a Bioanalyzer 2100, and then quantified again using the KAPA Library Quantification kit. Every immunoSEQ 96-well plate was sequenced on a separate single-read 150-cycle Illumina NextSeq 550 flow cell. The authors' pipeline ran thus. Because only junctional sequences without quality scores were contained in the immunoSEQ output, filtering matching that applied to full-length reads could not be performed. Sequences were annotated with PyIR, a Python wrapper for IgBLAST v1.9, and V/J genes and CDR3 were assigned using IMGT germline references. Reads were removed for weak V/J assignments (E-value above 1e-6), missing CDR3, stop codons, out-of-frame junctions, or ambiguous translated residues. V3J clonotypes were defined as sequences sharing the same inferred V gene, J gene, and CDR3 amino acid sequence. Percentage overlap between repertoires was calculated by dividing the number of shared unique clonotypes by the size of the smaller repertoire. Repertoire richness was assessed with RTK rarefaction, the Chao1 estimator, and Recon v2.1 estimates of unobserved clonotypes. Generation probabilities were computed with OLGA for all TCRbeta clonotypes obtained by the gDNA method from four donors. TCRdb took this table from immuneACCESS and kept in-frame rearrangements with V and J called. Such tables lack part of the clones; where checked against another copy, unresolved V genes explain under half of the gap, and the rest is unexplained. For V, J and clone size, that table is used; D and trimming come from the DNA. Within this sample are millions of clones, with more than 85% of them counted one time only. The biggest ten clones account for around 0.4% of the sample.

The donors were healthy, HIV-negative adults who had no recently reported acute infections or vaccinations. All donors were Caucasian adults living in Nashville, Tennessee, USA. CD4+ T cells were enriched through magnetic negative selection, after which naive cells were positively selected on CD45RA and the remaining negative fraction served as the memory subset. Blood was obtained by leukapheresis, after which PBMCs were separated by Ficoll-Histopaque density gradient centrifugation and cryopreserved in liquid nitrogen vapor phase. Purity and quantity of every magnetically sorted T cell population were checked by analytical flow cytometry. Genomic DNA was isolated from every sorted fraction and measured by UV absorbance on a Nanodrop 2000c. On this clone itself: The specificity of this receptor is unknown. One base away there is no much larger clone; base qualities are not given.

The specimen was naive CD4+ T cells from PBMCs. Taken with the paper, the label for cell subset or site translates to: CD45RA+ positively selected. This clonotype originated in a man aged 18 to 35 in good health. Some clones in this sample may be carry-over from other donors' samples.

The DNA sequence reads TGCGCCAGCAGTGAGCCGAATAGCCAAAGGCAAGATACGCAGTATTTT. Its coded protein is CASSEPNSQRQDTQYF. This receptor chain uses TRBV10-2 and TRBJ2-3; the D gene lacks a confident call. The CDR3 has 16 amino acids, counting the end cysteine and phenylalanine. Here the CDR3 DNA is all that survives: 48 bases in frame from base 1. V is shortened by 2 bases, J by 5 bases, and the region joining them spans 17 bases. From a lookup of the germline V gene, CDR1 and CDR2 are WSHSY and SAAADI.